The 25 T cell receptor beta chains below come from one sample, sequenced in a study of T-cell reconstitution after alpha-beta-depleted transplantation in children. The authors prepared the TCRbeta library with unique molecular identifiers. In TCRdb, the PCR reads were re-called with MiXCR into one record per CDR3 protein. The sample records 900,000 or so distinct CDR3 sequences, roughly 15% being singletons. The sample consisted of PBMCs, mostly from graft donor cells, taken 360 days after TCRalphabeta/CD19-depleted stem cell transplant. Receptors were obtained from a male patient aged 10-17 years who had a stem cell transplant for acute lymphoblastic leukemia, so the T cells may come from the graft donor.

The chain recombines TRBV6-1 with TRBJ2-1, with D unclear. The CDR3 spans 14 residues. Germline lookup yields CDR1 MNHNS and CDR2 SASEGT. V was shortened by 1 base and J by 8 bases, with 12 bases between the two germline ends. This CDR3 is CASSEGPFVDEQFF. In DNA, the CDR3 is TGTGCCAGCAGTGAAGGCCCCTTTGTAGATGAGCAGTTCTTC.

This clonotype was counted a few times. The chain combines TRBV5-1 with TRBJ1-1, with 10 bases that match TRBD1. This CDR3 is built from 19 residues. After removal of 2 bases from V and 4 bases from J, the junction contained 17 bases not matched to a gene. CDR1 and CDR2 from the germline V gene are SGHRS and YFSETQ. The DNA for the CDR3 is TGCGCCAGCAGCTTCAGGGACAGGGGTTATAATAGGAGGATCACTGAAGCTTTCTTT. This codes for CASSFRDRGYNRRITEAFF.

This clonotype was seen a handful of times. The CDR3 sequence: CASSQRGDDNSPLHF. As DNA, the CDR3 is TGCGCCAGCAGCCAGAGGGGGGATGATAATTCACCCCTCCACTTT. The V gene is TRBV4-1, the J gene TRBJ1-6; D possibly corresponds to TRBD1 (6 bases). The germline V gene encodes CDR1 MGHRA and CDR2 YSYEKL. The CDR3 consists of 15 residues. Trimming cost V 3 bases and J 5 bases, with 11 bases left between them.

This clonotype was recorded a few times. The genes are TRBV5-1 and TRBJ2-5; tentative D call: TRBD2 (5 bases). The ends were cut back, 4 bases at V and 5 bases at J, with 21 bases in the middle. Per germline, CDR1 SGHRS and CDR2 YFSETQ. The CDR3 length is 16 residues. As DNA, the CDR3 is TGCGCCAGCAGCCGACTAATCCTTCGGAGGCCGGAGACCCAGTACTTC. Protein product: CASSRLILRRPETQYF. The complete variable domain, with remaining parts taken from reference TRBV5-1 and TRBJ2-5, reads KAGVTQTPRYLIKTRGQQVTLSCSPISGHRSVSWYQQTPGQGLQFLFEYFSETQRNKGNFPGRFSGRQFSNSRSEMNVSTLELGDSALYLCASSRLILRRPETQYFGPGTRLLVL.

The chain employs TRBV18 and TRBJ2-5, with 8 positions matching TRBD1. Per the germline V gene, CDR1 is KGHSH and CDR2 is LQKENI. The CDR3 is made up of 16 amino acids. With V trimmed by 1 base and J by 0 bases, 4 bases remained unmatched. CDR3 coding DNA: TGTGCCAGCTCACCACGGACAGGGTGGTACCAAGAGACCCAGTACTTC. It yields the protein CASSPRTGWYQETQYF.

This clonotype was detected ten times or more. The chain recombines TRBV29-1 with TRBJ2-5; 7 bases agree with TRBD2. Losses at the gene ends were 1 base for V and 7 bases for J; bases not matched to a gene: 3. CDR3 length: 12 amino acids. CDR1 SQVTM and CDR2 ANQGSEA come from the germline V gene. The CDR3 DNA reads TGCAGCGTTGAAGTGCCGGGAGGGACCCAGTACTTC. It encodes CSVEVPGGTQYF.

The CDR3 sequence is CASSLEWTVNTEAFF. For the CDR3, the DNA is TGTGCCAGCAGCTTAGAGTGGACAGTGAACACTGAAGCTTTCTTT. The chain couples TRBV11-2 to TRBJ1-1, with a tentative D call TRBD1 (6 bases). Trimming shortened V by 0 bases and J by 0 bases, and 8 bases separated the two germline ends. The CDR3 length is 15 residues. Germline V lookup: CDR1 SGHAT, CDR2 FQNNGV.

This sequence joins TRBV5-1 and TRBJ2-3, with D possibly TRBD2 on 6 matching bases. The CDR3 length is 14 residues. The germline CDR1 and CDR2 sequences are SGHRS and YFSETQ. V was shortened by 4 bases and J by 6 bases, with 15 bases between the two germline ends. The DNA of the CDR3 is TGCGCCAGCAGCCCCGGGACTTGGGGTGATACGCAGTATTTT. Translated: CASSPGTWGDTQYF.

CDR3 sequence reads: CASSMASGRGTDTQYF. The DNA for the CDR3 is TGTGCCAGCAGCATGGCTAGCGGGAGGGGGACAGATACGCAGTATTTT. The chain has TRBV9 and TRBJ2-3, with TRBD2 matching over 12 bases. The length of the CDR3 is 16 residues. Germline CDR1 SGDLS, CDR2 YYNGEE. Losses at the gene ends were 4 bases for V and 3 bases for J; bases not matched to a gene: 6.

Many counts were recorded for this clonotype. The chain couples TRBV9 to TRBJ2-2, with 13 bases that match TRBD2. This CDR3 has 19 residues. J lost 7 bases, V lost 2 bases, and 14 bases had no gene match. The germline V gene encodes CDR1 SGDLS and CDR2 YYNGEE. The CDR3: CASSVGGTLAGGPNGELFF. For the CDR3, the DNA is TGTGCCAGCAGCGTGGGGGGGACACTAGCGGGAGGGCCGAACGGGGAGCTGTTTTTT.

J is TRBJ2-5 and V is TRBV11-2; D remains ambiguous. The CDR3 has 14 amino acids. The germline CDR1 and CDR2 sequences are SGHAT and FQNNGV. V lost 1 base, J lost 1 base, and 7 bases lay in between. CDR3 DNA: TGTGCCAGCAGCTTAGTCCGGGCCCAAGAGACCCAGTACTTC. Its translation is CASSLVRAQETQYF.

Only a few counts were recorded for this clonotype. V gene TRBV7-2 combines with J gene TRBJ2-3, with D perhaps TRBD1 (7 bases). Germline V gene sequence: CDR1 SGHTA, CDR2 FQGNSA. This CDR3 spans 15 amino acids. With 8 bases removed from V and 2 bases from J, the gap between germline ends came to 17 bases. CDR3 DNA sequence: TGTGCCAGCTCTAGGAGGGGACAGCACACAGATACGCAGTATTTT. Protein sequence: CASSRRGQHTDTQYF.

V gene TRBV11-3 combines with J gene TRBJ2-2; D remains ambiguous. Deletions cut 0 bases from V and 0 bases from J, with 5 bases between. The CDR3 is 15 amino acids. Germline CDR1 reads SGHNT; CDR2 reads YENEEA. Here the CDR3 DNA reads TGTGCCAGCAGCTTAGACGGTCCGAACACCGGGGAGCTGTTTTTT. Translation: CASSLDGPNTGELFF. Complete variable domain (other parts from reference TRBV11-3 and TRBJ2-2): EAGVVQSPRYKIIEKKQPVAFWCNPISGHNTLYWYLQNLGQGPELLIRYENEEAVDDSQLPKDRFSAERLKGVDSTLKIQPAELGDSAVYLCASSLDGPNTGELFFGEGSRLTVL.

This rearrangement joins TRBV11-2 to TRBJ2-7, with 9 bases that match TRBD2. Germline CDR1 reads SGHAT; CDR2 reads FQNNGV. V lost 4 bases, J lost 4 bases, and 5 bases stayed unmatched. The CDR3 loop spans 14 amino acids. The CDR3 reads CASSSISGRYEQYF. Here the CDR3 DNA reads TGTGCCAGCAGCTCAATAAGCGGGAGGTACGAGCAGTACTTC.

This clonotype has a count of ten or more. This chain links TRBV5-1 with TRBJ2-1; TRBD2 might be the D (5 bases). The V gene lost 0 bases and the J gene lost 7 bases, with 8 bases spanning the gap. Per the germline V gene, CDR1 is SGHRS and CDR2 is YFSETQ. CDR3 length equals 13 residues. The CDR3 DNA reads TGCGCCAGCAGCTTGGTTCCGGGGAATGAGCAGTTCTTC. As protein: CASSLVPGNEQFF. The variable domain in full, completed from reference TRBV5-1 and TRBJ2-1, reads KAGVTQTPRYLIKTRGQQVTLSCSPISGHRSVSWYQQTPGQGLQFLFEYFSETQRNKGNFPGRFSGRQFSNSRSEMNVSTLELGDSALYLCASSLVPGNEQFFGPGTRLTVL.

The table lists this clonotype with a few counts. This chain joins TRBV29-1 and TRBJ2-7; 13 positions match TRBD2. Per germline, CDR1 SQVTM and CDR2 ANQGSEA. The CDR3 has 13 residues. J was trimmed by 5 bases and V by 7 bases; bases with no gene match: 5. In DNA form, the CDR3 reads TGCAGCGCCCTCGGACTAGCGGGAGACGAGCAGTACTTC. It is translated as CSALGLAGDEQYF.

This clonotype was picked up a small number of times. V gene TRBV6-4 combines with J gene TRBJ1-2, with 7 bases fitting TRBD1. Trimming took 11 bases from V and 10 from J; bases not matched to a gene: 7. Germline CDR1 reads MRHNA; CDR2 reads SNTAGT. The CDR3 is 10 residues long. The CDR3 protein is CAGADRAYTF. The CDR3 DNA is TGTGCCGGAGCTGACAGGGCCTACACCTTC.

J is TRBJ1-1 and V is TRBV10-3; D not resolved. The CDR3 runs to 11 residues. With 6 bases removed from V and 6 bases from J, the gap between germline ends came to 8 bases. The V gene's germline CDR1 is ENHRY and CDR2 SYGVKD. The CDR3 region has the DNA TGTGCCATCAGCCAGGAGGCTGAAGCTTTCTTT. It translates to CAISQEAEAFF.

This clonotype occurred many times. The V gene is TRBV5-6, the J gene TRBJ2-1; D remains unclear. Between the trimmed V and J ends, which lost 1 base and 5 bases, there was a span of 7 bases. This CDR3 has 13 amino acids. The germline V gene encodes CDR1 SGHDT and CDR2 YYEEEE. CDR3 sequence: CASSLNGDNEQFF. The CDR3 bases are TGTGCCAGCAGCTTGAATGGGGACAATGAGCAGTTCTTC.

This clonotype was counted at least ten times. The rearrangement uses TRBV7-9 and TRBJ2-7, with a tentative D call TRBD2 (5 bases). Germline V gene lookup returns CDR1 SEHNR and CDR2 FQNEAQ (reference sequence). CDR3 length equals 13 residues. V dropped 0 bases and J dropped 4 bases, with 7 bases sitting between them. CDR3 sequence (DNA): TGTGCCAGCAGCTTAGCGGGAGTTTACGAGCAGTACTTC. Translated, it gives CASSLAGVYEQYF.

The V and J genes are TRBV18 and TRBJ1-1; TRBD1 matches 7 bases. Germline CDR1 is KGHSH and CDR2 is LQKENI. The CDR3 sequence is 14 residues long. J was trimmed by 1 base and V by 3 bases; bases with no gene match: 2. The CDR3 loop reads CASSPYRGNTEAFF. The CDR3 region has the DNA TGTGCCAGCTCACCTTACAGGGGGAACACTGAAGCTTTCTTT.

V gene TRBV11-3 combines with J gene TRBJ2-3; 9 bases match TRBD2. The CDR3 runs to 13 residues. The germline V gene has CDR1 SGHNT and CDR2 YENEEA. The J segment lost 15 bases and the V segment lost 0 bases, leaving 7 bases of the junction unmatched. The CDR3 nucleotides read TGTGCCAGCAGCTTAGATATGCGGGAGGGTTCATATTTT. Translating gives CASSLDMREGSYF.

In its sample, this clonotype was seen a few times. The chain couples TRBV29-1 to TRBJ2-5, with D perhaps matching TRBD2 (5 bases). Germline assignment: CDR1 SQVTM and CDR2 ANQGSEA. The CDR3 loop spans 12 amino acids. V was clipped by 8 bases and J by 7 bases, with 17 bases between them. CDR3 coding DNA: TGCAGCTCCTCGGATAAAGGAGGGACCCAGTACTTC. Translated: CSSSDKGGTQYF.

This rearrangement joins TRBV21-1 to TRBJ2-2; the DNA was not used to check the table's D call, TRBD1. TRBV21-1 is tagged as a pseudogene. The CDR3 covers 17 residues. Here the CDR3 reads CASSKEGDRANTGELFF. The CDR3 nucleotides read TGTGCCAGCAGCAAAGAAGGGGACAGGGCGAACACCGGGGAGCTGTTTTTT.

The rearrangement uses TRBV4-1 and TRBJ1-2; TRBD1 agrees at 11 bases. The J segment lost 0 bases and the V segment lost 3 bases, leaving 9 bases of the junction unmatched. The germline V gene has CDR1 MGHRA and CDR2 YSYEKL. The CDR3 sequence is 18 residues long. Written as DNA, the CDR3 is TGCGCCAGCAGCCAGCCGGGACAGGGGGGGGCCGCTAACTATGGCTACACCTTC. It encodes CASSQPGQGGAANYGYTF.